A selection of T cell receptor beta chains follows, all from one sample in a study of post-analysis software for immune sequencing data. TCRdb used MiXCR to reprocess the PCR reads, holding one entry per CDR3 protein. Of approximately 730,000 distinct CDR3 sequences listed, about 45% are singletons. Sequenced sample: blood. Receptors were obtained from a girl aged 10-17 years with multiple sclerosis. The CDR3 runs from the conserved cysteine through the conserved F or W. A D gene is named only where the DNA matches it firmly. Only part of the rows carry a size: once, few, many, or a class if the clone is expanded.

>-|few|TRBJ2-1|TRBV24-1
TGTGCCACCAGTGAGATTGACGATGAGCAGTTCTTC
CATSEIDDEQFF
>TRBD2|-|TRBJ2-1|TRBV6-2/TRBV6-3
TGTGCCAGCAGTCCCCGACTAGCGGGTATCCCTTGGCATGAGCAGTTCTTC
CASSPRLAGIPWHEQFF
>-|-|TRBJ2-5|TRBV4-2
TGTGCCAGCAGCCGAGATAGTACTAGGAGGGATGAGACCCAGTACTTC
CASSRDSTRRDETQYF
>TRBD1|few|TRBJ2-7|TRBV27
TGTGCCAGCAGTTTATTCGGGACAGGGCCATACGAGCAGTACTTC
CASSLFGTGPYEQYF
>-|-|TRBJ2-7|TRBV10-3
TGTGCCGGTGGCTACTCCTACGAGCAGTACTTC
CAGGYSYEQYF
>TRBD1|-|TRBJ2-5|TRBV29-1
TGCAGCGTCCGATCAGGGGGCTGGTGGGAGACCCAGTACTTC
CSVRSGGWWETQYF
>-|few|TRBJ2-5|TRBV5-1
TGCGCCAGCAGCTTACAGCCGGGAATGGAGACCCAGTACTTC
CASSLQPGMETQYF
>TRBD2|-|TRBJ2-1|TRBV29-1
TGCAGCGTTTGGACTAGCGGGAGTATAAACAGTGAGCAGTTCTTC
CSVWTSGSINSEQFF
>TRBD2|-|TRBJ2-3|TRBV20-1
TGCAGTCGACTTAGCGGGAGGCCCACAGATACGCAGTATTTT
CSRLSGRPTDTQYF
>-|few|TRBJ1-4|TRBV27
TGTGCCAGCAGTCCCCGGACAGATGAAAAACTGTTTTTT
CASSPRTDEKLFF
>-|-|TRBJ2-1|TRBV19
TGTGCCAGCCGCCGGAGGCCCAATGAGCAGTTCTTC
CASRRRPNEQFF
>-|-|TRBJ2-1|TRBV10-3
TGTGCCATCAGCGAGAACAATGAGCAGTTCTTC
CAISENNEQFF
>-|-|TRBJ1-4|TRBV20-1
TGCAGTGCTAACTCACAGGGTCAGACAACTAATGAAAAACTGTTTTTT
CSANSQGQTTNEKLFF
>TRBD1|few|TRBJ2-1|TRBV7-3
TGTGCCAGCAGCTTAATGACAGGGGGGTACAATGAGCAGTTCTTC
CASSLMTGGYNEQFF
>-|-|TRBJ1-6|TRBV7-9
TGTGCCAGCAGACTAGCCGGAAATTCACCCCTCCACTTT
CASRLAGNSPLHF
>-|few|TRBJ2-6|TRBV15
TGTGCCACCAGACCCCACACCGACTCTGGGGCCAACGTCCTGACTTTC
CATRPHTDSGANVLTF
>TRBD2|-|TRBJ2-5|TRBV6-5
TGTGCCAGCTTGGCTAGCGGCCAAGAGACCCAGTACTTC
CASLASGQETQYF
>-|once|TRBJ2-3|TRBV6-5
TGTGCCAGTGGTCGGGCGGAAGGCTACACAGATACGCAGTATTTT
CASGRAEGYTDTQYF
>-|once|TRBJ2-1|TRBV5-1
TGCGCCAGCAGCTTGGTGCGGGGAGGATACAATGAGCAGTTCTTC
CASSLVRGGYNEQFF
>TRBD1|-|TRBJ2-7|TRBV12-3/TRBV12-4
TGTGCCAGCAGTACCGACAGGGTGTCCTACGAGCAGTACTTC
CASSTDRVSYEQYF
>TRBD2|few|TRBJ2-1|TRBV7-8
TGTGCCAGCAGCCCTCTGATATCGGGAGGGCCTGGCAATGAGCAGTTCTTC
CASSPLISGGPGNEQFF
>TRBD1|few|TRBJ2-7|TRBV20-1
TGCAGTGCTAGAGATCTTGGGACAGGGTACTACGAGCAGTACTTC
CSARDLGTGYYEQYF
>-|few|TRBJ1-6|TRBV15
TGTGCCACCAGCAGAGAGAAGTTTTATAATTCACCCCTCCACTTT
CATSREKFYNSPLHF
>TRBD1|-|TRBJ2-1|TRBV7-9
TGTGCCAGCAGCCCTACTACGGGACAGACCTACAATGAGCAGTTCTTC
CASSPTTGQTYNEQFF
>-|-|TRBJ2-3|TRBV25-1
TGTGCCAGCAGTCCAAAGGGACCCCCCGGAGGCACAGATACGCAGTATTTT
CASSPKGPPGGTDTQYF
>-|-|TRBJ2-3|TRBV12-3/TRBV12-4
TGTGCCAGCAGTTTAGATTGGGGATTGGATGCGCAGTATTTT
CASSLDWGLDAQYF
>-|-|TRBJ1-1|TRBV20-1
TGCAGTGCTAGGCTACCCACGGGCTCTAAAAGGGACACTGAAGCTTTCTTT
CSARLPTGSKRDTEAFF
>-|once|TRBJ1-5|TRBV2
TGTGCCAGCAGGATAGGGTTTAGCAATCAGCCCCAGCATTTT
CASRIGFSNQPQHF
>-|-|TRBJ2-3|TRBV30
TGTGCCTGGACCCGAGGGCCCACAGATACGCAGTATTTT
CAWTRGPTDTQYF
>-|-|TRBJ2-7|TRBV7-2
TGTGCCAGCAGCTCTGGAGGCAGGGGCGTACACGAGCAGTACTTC
CASSSGGRGVHEQYF
>-|-|TRBJ2-7|TRBV5-1
TGCGCCAGCAGCCGACCCCGAACTACCGATCCTACGCCCTACGAGCAGTACTTC
CASSRPRTTDPTPYEQYF
>-|once|TRBJ2-5|TRBV20-1
TGCAGTGCTAGACTACAGACTAGTGGGACCCAGTACTTC
CSARLQTSGTQYF
>-|-|TRBJ2-7|TRBV18
TGTGCCAGCTCACCCGACTTGTTCGAGCAGTACTTC
CASSPDLFEQYF
>-|few|TRBJ2-1|TRBV24-1
TGTGCCACCAGTGCTCTTGGGACTTCCAATGAGCAGTTCTTC
CATSALGTSNEQFF
>-|few|TRBJ1-4|TRBV27
TGTGCCAGCAGTTTAAGGGCGGCCCCAACTAATGAAAAACTGTTTTTT
CASSLRAAPTNEKLFF
>-|few|TRBJ1-2|TRBV29-1
TGCAGCGTTGAAGCGTGGCCTAACTATGGCTACACCTTC
CSVEAWPNYGYTF
>-|once|TRBJ2-7|TRBV12-5
TGTGCTAGTGGTTTGCCGGAACACGAGCAGTACTTC
CASGLPEHEQYF
>-|-|TRBJ2-6|TRBV2
TGTGCCGGCAGGGAGTCTGGGGCCAACGTCCTGACTTTC
CAGRESGANVLTF
>-|-|TRBJ2-3|TRBV7-3
TGTGCCAGCAGCACTGGTCTAAGCACAGATACGCAGTATTTT
CASSTGLSTDTQYF
>TRBD1|many|TRBJ2-5|TRBV7-2
TGTGCCAGCAGCATAGACAGGGGGCTGGAGACCCAGTACTTC
CASSIDRGLETQYF
>-|few|TRBJ2-6|TRBV10-3
TGTGCCCCCGAGGGATACTCTTCTGGGGCCAACGTCCTGACTTTC
CAPEGYSSGANVLTF
>TRBD1|-|TRBJ1-1|TRBV7-8
TGTGCCAGCAGCTTAGGGGACAGGGGAACGGACACTGAAGCTTTCTTT
CASSLGDRGTDTEAFF
>-|few|TRBJ1-2|TRBV6-5
TGTGCCAGCAGTTACTCTCGCGCCCCCTATGGCTACACCTTC
CASSYSRAPYGYTF
>-|-|TRBJ1-1|TRBV4-2
TGTGCCAGCAGCCAAGAGAGCAGGGCAGGTGAAGCTTTCTTT
CASSQESRAGEAFF
>-|many|TRBJ2-3|TRBV28
TGTGCCAGCAGTTTCGGTGGGAGGTTCCGCACAGATACGCAGTATTTT
CASSFGGRFRTDTQYF
>-|-|TRBJ2-1|TRBV13
TGTGCCAGCAGCCCAACCGGGCACTATGAGCAGTTCTTC
CASSPTGHYEQFF
>TRBD2|few|TRBJ2-5|TRBV4-2
TGTGCCAGCAGCCAAGAGGTAGCGGGAGGGCCGGGAGAGACCCAGTACTTC
CASSQEVAGGPGETQYF
>-|few|TRBJ2-7|TRBV11-2
TGTGCCAGCAGCTTAATGTTCAGGGGTCGAGAGCAGTACTTC
CASSLMFRGREQYF
>-|-|TRBJ1-5|TRBV12-3/TRBV12-4
TGTGCCAGCAGTTGGGCAGGGGGCAATCAGCCCCAGCATTTT
CASSWAGGNQPQHF
>-|-|TRBJ2-7|TRBV4-1
TGCGCCAGCAGCCATCGGGATCCTGCCTACGAGCAGTACTTC
CASSHRDPAYEQYF
>-|-|TRBJ1-1|TRBV20-1
TGCAGTGCTAGAGATAGGGTTACCGGCCTCCCTGAAGCTTTCTTT
CSARDRVTGLPEAFF
>TRBD1|-|TRBJ2-1|TRBV11-3
TGTGCCAGCAGCTTAGGCCCGACGGGACAGGTAGGCGATGAGCAGTTCTTC
CASSLGPTGQVGDEQFF
>TRBD2|few|TRBJ2-7|TRBV12-3/TRBV12-4
TGTGCCAGCGGACTAGCGGGAGTCTACGAGCAGTACTTC
CASGLAGVYEQYF
>-|few|TRBJ2-3|TRBV20-1
TGCAGTGCTAGGGGGGGACAGTCTAGAGATACGCAGTATTTT
CSARGGQSRDTQYF